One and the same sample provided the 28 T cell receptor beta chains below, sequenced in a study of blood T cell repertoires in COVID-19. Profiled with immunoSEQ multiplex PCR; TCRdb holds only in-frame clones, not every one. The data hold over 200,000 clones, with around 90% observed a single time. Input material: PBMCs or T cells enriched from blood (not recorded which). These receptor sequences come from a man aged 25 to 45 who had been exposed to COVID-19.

The CDR3 bases are TGTGCCAGCAGCCGGACAGGATTAACCGGCTACACCTTC. Its protein is CASSRTGLTGYTF. This rearrangement joins TRBV7-8 to TRBJ1-2; the match to TRBD1 covers 7 bases. The germline V gene has CDR1 SGHVS and CDR2 FQNEAQ. Trimming cost V 5 bases and J 8 bases; bases outside gene matches: 8. The CDR3 length is 13 residues.

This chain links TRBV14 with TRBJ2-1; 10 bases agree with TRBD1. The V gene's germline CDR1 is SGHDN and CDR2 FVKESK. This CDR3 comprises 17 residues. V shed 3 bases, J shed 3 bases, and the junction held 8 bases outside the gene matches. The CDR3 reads CASSQRGGQGYYNEQFF. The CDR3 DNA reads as TGTGCCAGCAGCCAGAGGGGGGGACAGGGGTACTACAATGAGCAGTTCTTC.

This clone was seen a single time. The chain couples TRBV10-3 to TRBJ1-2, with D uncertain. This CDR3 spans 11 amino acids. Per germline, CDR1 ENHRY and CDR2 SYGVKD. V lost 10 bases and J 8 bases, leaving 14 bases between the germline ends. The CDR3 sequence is CATRTRKGYTF. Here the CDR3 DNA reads TGTGCCACCAGGACCAGGAAGGGCTACACCTTC.

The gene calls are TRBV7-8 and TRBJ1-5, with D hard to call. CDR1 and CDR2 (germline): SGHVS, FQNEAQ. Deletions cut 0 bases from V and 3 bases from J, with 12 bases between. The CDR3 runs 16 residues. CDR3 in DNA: TGTGCCAGCAGCTTAGCGGGAGGAGGCACCAATCAGCCCCAGCATTTT. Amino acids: CASSLAGGGTNQPQHF.

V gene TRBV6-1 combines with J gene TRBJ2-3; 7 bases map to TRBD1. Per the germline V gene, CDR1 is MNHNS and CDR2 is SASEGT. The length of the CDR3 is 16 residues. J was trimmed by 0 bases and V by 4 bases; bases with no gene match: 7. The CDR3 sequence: CASSAPGQPSTDTQYF. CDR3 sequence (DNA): TGTGCCAGCAGTGCGCCGGGACAGCCTAGCACAGATACGCAGTATTTT.

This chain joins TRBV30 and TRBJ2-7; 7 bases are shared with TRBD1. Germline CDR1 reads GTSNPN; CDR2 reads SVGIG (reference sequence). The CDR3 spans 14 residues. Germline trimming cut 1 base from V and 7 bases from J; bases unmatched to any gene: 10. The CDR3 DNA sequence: TGTGCCTGGAGTGCATTAACAGGGGCCGGGGAGCAGTACTTC. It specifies CAWSALTGAGEQYF.

CDR3 protein: CASRGGQGTEAFF. Here the CDR3 DNA reads TGTGCCAGCAGGGGAGGACAGGGGACTGAAGCTTTCTTT. The chain combines TRBV2 with TRBJ1-1; 9 nucleotides match TRBD1. Germline V CDR1 and CDR2: SNHLY, FYNNEI. There are 13 residues in the CDR3. V shed 6 bases, J shed 5 bases, and the junction held 4 bases outside the gene matches.

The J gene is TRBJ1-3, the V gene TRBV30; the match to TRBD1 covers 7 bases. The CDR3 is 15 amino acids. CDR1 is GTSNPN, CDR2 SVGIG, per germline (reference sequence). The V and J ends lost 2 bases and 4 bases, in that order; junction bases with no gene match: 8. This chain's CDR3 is CAWSYIRGRGNTIYF. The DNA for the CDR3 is TGTGCCTGGAGTTATATCAGGGGGAGAGGAAACACCATATATTTT. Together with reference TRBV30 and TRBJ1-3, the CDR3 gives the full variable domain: SQTIHQWPATLVQPVGSPLSLECTVEGTSNPNLYWYRQAAGRGLQLLFYSVGIGQISSEVPQNLSASRPQDRQFILSSKKLLLSDSGFYLCAWSYIRGRGNTIYFGEGSWLTVV.

The CDR3 region is CASGIGVNEQFF. CDR3 nucleotides: TGTGCCAGCGGGATAGGGGTCAATGAGCAGTTCTTC. This sequence joins TRBV7-9 and TRBJ2-1, with a possible D match to TRBD1 (5 bases). The CDR3 has 12 residues. V lost 8 bases and J lost 6, with 11 bases in between. Germline assignment: CDR1 SEHNR and CDR2 FQNEAQ (reference sequence).

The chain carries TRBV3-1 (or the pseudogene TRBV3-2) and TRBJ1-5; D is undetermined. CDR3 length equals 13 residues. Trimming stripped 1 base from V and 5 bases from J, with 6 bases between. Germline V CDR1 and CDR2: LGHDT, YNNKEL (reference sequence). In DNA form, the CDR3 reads TGTGCCAGCAGCCAAGGCAGCGATCAGCCCCAGCATTTT. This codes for CASSQGSDQPQHF.

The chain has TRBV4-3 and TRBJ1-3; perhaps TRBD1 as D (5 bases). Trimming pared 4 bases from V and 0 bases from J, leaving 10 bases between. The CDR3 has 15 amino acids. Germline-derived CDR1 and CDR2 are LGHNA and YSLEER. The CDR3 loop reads CASSRTGASGNTIYF. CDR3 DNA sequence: TGCGCCAGCAGCCGAACAGGAGCCTCTGGAAACACCATATATTTT.

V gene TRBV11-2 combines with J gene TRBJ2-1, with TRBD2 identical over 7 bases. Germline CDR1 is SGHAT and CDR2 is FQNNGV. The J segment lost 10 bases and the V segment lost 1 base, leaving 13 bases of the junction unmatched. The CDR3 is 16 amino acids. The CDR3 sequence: CASSLGLTGGEHEQFF. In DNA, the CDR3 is TGTGCCAGCAGCTTAGGGTTAACGGGGGGTGAACACGAGCAGTTCTTC.

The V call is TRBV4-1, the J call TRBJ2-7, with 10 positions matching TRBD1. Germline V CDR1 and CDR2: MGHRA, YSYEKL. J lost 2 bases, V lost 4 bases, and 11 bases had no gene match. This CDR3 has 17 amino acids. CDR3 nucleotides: TGCGCCAGCAGCCCCAGGGGGGGGACAGGGGCCACCTACGAGCAGTACTTC. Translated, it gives CASSPRGGTGATYEQYF.

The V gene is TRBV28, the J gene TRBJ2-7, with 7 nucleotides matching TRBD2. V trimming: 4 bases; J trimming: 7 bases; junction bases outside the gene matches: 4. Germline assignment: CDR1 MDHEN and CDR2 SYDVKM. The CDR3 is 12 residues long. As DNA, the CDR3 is TGTGCCAGCAGTTCCCTGCGGGGGGAGCAGTACTTC. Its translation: CASSSLRGEQYF.

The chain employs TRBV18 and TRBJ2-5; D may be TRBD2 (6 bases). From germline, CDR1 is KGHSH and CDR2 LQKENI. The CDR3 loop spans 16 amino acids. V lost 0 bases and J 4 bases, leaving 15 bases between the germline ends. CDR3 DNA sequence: TGTGCCAGCTCACCACCGGAAAGGCGGGGCTTAGAGACCCAGTACTTC. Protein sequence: CASSPPERRGLETQYF. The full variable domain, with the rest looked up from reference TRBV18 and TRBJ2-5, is NAGVMQNPRHLVRRRGQEARLRCSPMKGHSHVYWYRQLPEEGLKFMVYLQKENIIDESGMPKERFSAEFPKEGPSILRIQQVVRGDSAAYFCASSPPERRGLETQYFGPGTRLLVL.

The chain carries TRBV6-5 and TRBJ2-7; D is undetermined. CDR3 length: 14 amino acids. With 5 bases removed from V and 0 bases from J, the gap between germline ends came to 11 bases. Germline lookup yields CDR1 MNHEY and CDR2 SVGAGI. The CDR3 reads CASSLGSSSYEQYF. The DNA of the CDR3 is TGTGCCAGCAGTCTCGGATCTAGCTCCTACGAGCAGTACTTC.

The CDR3 region has the DNA TGCACCAGCAGCTGTGTACAGCCCCAGCATTTT. Encoded protein: CTSSCVQPQHF. The chain links TRBV1 to TRBJ1-5. TRBV1 is a pseudogene. The CDR3 loop spans 11 amino acids.

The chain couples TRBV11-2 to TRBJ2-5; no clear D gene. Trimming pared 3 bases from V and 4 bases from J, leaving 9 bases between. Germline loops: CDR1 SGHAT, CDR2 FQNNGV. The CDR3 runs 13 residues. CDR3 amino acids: CASSFFSTETQYF. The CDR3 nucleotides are TGTGCCAGCAGCTTCTTTAGCACAGAGACCCAGTACTTC.

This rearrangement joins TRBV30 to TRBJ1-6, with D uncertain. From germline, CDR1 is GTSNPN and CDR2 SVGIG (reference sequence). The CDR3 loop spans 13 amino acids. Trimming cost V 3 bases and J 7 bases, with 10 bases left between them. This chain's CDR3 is CAWRRAGNSPLHF. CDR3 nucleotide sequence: TGTGCCTGGAGACGGGCGGGAAATTCACCCCTCCACTTT.

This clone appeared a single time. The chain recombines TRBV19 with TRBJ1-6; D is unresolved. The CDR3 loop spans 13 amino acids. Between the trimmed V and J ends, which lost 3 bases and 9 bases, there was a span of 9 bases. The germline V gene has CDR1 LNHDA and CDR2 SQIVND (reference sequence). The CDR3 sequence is CASSISLPSPLHF. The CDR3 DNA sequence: TGTGCCAGTAGTATTTCCCTACCTTCACCCCTCCACTTT.

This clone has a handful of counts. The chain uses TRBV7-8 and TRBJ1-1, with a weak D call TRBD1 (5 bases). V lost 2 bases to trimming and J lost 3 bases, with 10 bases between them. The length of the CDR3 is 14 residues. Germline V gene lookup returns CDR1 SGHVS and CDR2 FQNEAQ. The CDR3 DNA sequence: TGTGCCAGCAGCTTACAGGGCCGGGACACTGAAGCTTTCTTT. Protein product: CASSLQGRDTEAFF.

The CDR3 loop reads CASSLDVWGGTALQETQYF. CDR3 nucleotide sequence: TGTGCCAGCAGCTTAGATGTGTGGGGCGGGACCGCCTTACAAGAGACCCAGTACTTC. The chain uses TRBV11-2 and TRBJ2-5, with D possibly being TRBD2 (6 bases). Germline loops: CDR1 SGHAT, CDR2 FQNNGV. Trimming removed 0 bases from V and 2 bases from J, with 22 bases in between. This CDR3 contains 19 residues.

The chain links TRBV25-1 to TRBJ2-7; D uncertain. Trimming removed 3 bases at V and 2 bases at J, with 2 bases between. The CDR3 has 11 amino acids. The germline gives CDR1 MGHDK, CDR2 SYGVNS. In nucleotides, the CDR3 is TGTGCCAGCAGTGACACCTACGAGCAGTACTTC. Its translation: CASSDTYEQYF.

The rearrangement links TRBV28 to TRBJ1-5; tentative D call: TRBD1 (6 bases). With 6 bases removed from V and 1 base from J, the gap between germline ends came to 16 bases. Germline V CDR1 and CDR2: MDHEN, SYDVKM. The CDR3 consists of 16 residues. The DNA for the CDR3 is TGTGCCAGCAGCCCCGAACAAGGGACAAGCAATCAGCCCCAGCATTTT. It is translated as CASSPEQGTSNQPQHF.

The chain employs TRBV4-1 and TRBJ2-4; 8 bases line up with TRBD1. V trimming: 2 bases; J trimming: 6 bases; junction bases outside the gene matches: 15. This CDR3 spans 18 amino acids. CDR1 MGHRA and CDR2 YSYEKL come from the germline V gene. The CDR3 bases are TGCGCCAGCAGCCAAAGCATCGGACAGGGAGGTTGGAGAAACATTCAGTACTTC. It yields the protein CASSQSIGQGGWRNIQYF.

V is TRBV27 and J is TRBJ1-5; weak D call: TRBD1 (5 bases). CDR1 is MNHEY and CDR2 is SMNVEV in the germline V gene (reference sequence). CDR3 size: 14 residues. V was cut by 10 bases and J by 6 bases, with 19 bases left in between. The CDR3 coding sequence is TGTGCCACCGCCCCGGTGGGGGGGGTTCAGCCCCAGCATTTT. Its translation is CATAPVGGVQPQHF.

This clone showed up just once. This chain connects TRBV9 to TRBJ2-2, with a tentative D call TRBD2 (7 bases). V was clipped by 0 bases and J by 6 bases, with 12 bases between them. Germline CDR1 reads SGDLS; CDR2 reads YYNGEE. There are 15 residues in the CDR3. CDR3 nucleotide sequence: TGTGCCAGCAGCGTAGGTGCGGGGGCGCCCGGGGAGCTGTTTTTT. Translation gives CASSVGAGAPGELFF.

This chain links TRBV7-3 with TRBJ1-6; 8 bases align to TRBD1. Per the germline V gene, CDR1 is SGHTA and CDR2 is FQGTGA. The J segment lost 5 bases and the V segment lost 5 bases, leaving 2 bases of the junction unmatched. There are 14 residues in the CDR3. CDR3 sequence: CASSRDRNNSPLHF. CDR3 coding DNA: TGTGCCAGCAGCCGGGACAGGAATAATTCACCCCTCCACTTT.